This TCR beta chain was sequenced in a study of shared clonotypes between healthy human individuals (dated by TCRdb to the early 2020s). Some background on the complete study: A couple of women and three men aged 18 to 49 years were included in the cohort. For each donor, CD4 naive and CD4 memory were each run on three plates, CD8 naive on two plates, and CD8 memory on one plate. The study deeply sequenced blood TCR repertoires of roughly five healthy adults to estimate repertoire size and the extent of clonotype sharing between individuals. Libraries were prepared and TCR repertoires were sequenced by different laboratories using diverse techniques, in order to increase sequencing depth and limit assay-specific biases. Between about 0.9 and 8.9 billion PBMCs per donor were obtained by leukapheresis. General study outcomes and caveats: Sharing across several donors was observed for about 4.8% of naive CD4, 3.5% of naive CD8, over 2% of memory CD4, and around 0.4% of memory CD8 clonotypes. Clonotypes shared by all four sorted-subset donors showed higher generation probabilities than non-shared clonotypes. The small number of donors limited the genetic and exposure-history diversity represented. Pairwise subsampling indicated that sequencing depth was expected to affect the degree of clonotype sharing among donors. Estimated clonotype richness was generally larger for naive than for memory subsets. Rarefaction of sorted-subset datasets indicated incomplete sequencing despite the large sequencing depth. Sampling was restricted to blood, and TCR repertoires in tissue are likely to differ from TCR repertoires in blood.

Healthy HIV-negative adults with no recently reported acute infections or vaccinations were included as donors. Only Caucasian adults living in Nashville, Tennessee, USA were represented among the donors. CD4+ T cells were enriched by magnetic negative selection, after which naive cells were positively selected on CD45RA and the negative fraction was taken as the memory subset. After blood collection by leukapheresis, PBMCs were isolated using Ficoll-Histopaque density gradient centrifugation and then cryopreserved in the vapor phase of liquid nitrogen. Purity and quantity of every magnetically sorted T cell population were checked by analytical flow cytometry. From each sorted fraction, genomic DNA was isolated and quantified by UV absorbance on a Nanodrop 2000c. This clone is a singleton in its sample. The antigen this receptor binds is unknown. No per-base quality is available; no much larger clone lies one base away. The sample carries other DNA sequences with the same CDR3.

Using the deep immunoSEQ assay, multiplex PCR amplified TCR CDR3 regions from genomic DNA. For each cell subset, the extracted genomic DNA was distributed evenly across all wells of several immunoSEQ 96-well plates, and each plate served as one replicate. For sorted subsets, approximately 210 ng genomic DNA, equal to 25,000 to 35,000 T cell genomes, was loaded into each replicate PCR. Purified libraries were quantified with a Qubit 3.0 fluorometer, sized on a Bioanalyzer 2100, and re-quantified with the KAPA Library Quantification kit. Every immunoSEQ 96-well plate was sequenced on a separate single-read 150-cycle Illumina NextSeq 550 flow cell. In the original analysis: Because the immunoSEQ output included only junctional sequences and no quality scores, the filtering could not be the same as the filtering used for full-length reads. To assign V/J genes and CDR3, sequences were annotated using PyIR, a Python wrapper for IgBLAST v1.9, with IMGT germline references. Any read was removed if the V/J assignment was weak (E-value above 1e-6), the CDR3 was missing, or the read contained stop codons, out-of-frame junctions, or ambiguous translated residues. V3J clonotypes were defined by identical inferred V gene, J gene, and CDR3 amino acid sequence. Percentage overlap between repertoires was computed as shared unique clonotypes divided by the size of the smaller repertoire. RTK rarefaction, the Chao1 estimator, and Recon v2.1 estimates of unobserved clonotypes were used to assess repertoire richness. Generation probabilities for all TCRbeta clonotypes obtained by the gDNA method from a handful of donors were computed using OLGA. This is the immuneACCESS table as TCRdb keeps it, with only in-frame sequences that have V and J called. A part of the clones is gone; compared with another copy, unresolved V genes explain less than half, and the rest is unexplained. Clonal size and the V and J genes are those of that table, whereas D and trimming came from the DNA. The sample table lists about 2.5 million clones, roughly 92% of them with a count of one. The top ten hold 0.37% of the sample.

V gives up 1 base and J gives up 5 bases, and the segment between their germline ends measures 8 bases. Based on the germline V gene, the CDR1 and CDR2 sequences are SGHDN and FVKESK. The CDR3 goes from the cysteine to the phenylalanine over 13 residues. Only the CDR3 region is kept as DNA, spanning 39 bases read in frame from base 1. Recombination linked TRBV14 to TRBJ1-2, with no D gene named confidently. The sample taken for sequencing was naive CD4+ T cells from PBMCs. The intended sense of this specimen's cell subset or site label: CD45RA+ positively selected. The sequence came from a man aged 18 to 29 in good health. Some clones in this sample may be carry-over from other donors' samples. The DNA sequence is TGTGCCAGCAGCCAAGGGCAGTCGTATGGCTACACCTTC. Translated, this gives CASSQGQSYGYTF.